Reported below is one T cell receptor (beta chain). The sample comes from a study of CD8 T cells in Susac syndrome. Random hexamers served to reverse transcribe roughly 0.45 to 1 ug RNA. Each CDR3 protein is one row after TCRdb ran MiXCR on the immunoSEQ multiplex PCR reads. The top ten clones hold about 0.18% of a sample with around 150,000 distinct CDR3 sequences, 85% to 95% of them seen once. This TCR was sampled from a human donor with Susac syndrome. The sequenced sample consisted of CD8+ T cells from PBMCs.

The CDR3 loop reads CSVETGGTYGYTF. For the CDR3, the DNA is TGCAGCGTCGAGACAGGGGGTACCTATGGCTACACCTTC. The chain links TRBV29-1 to TRBJ1-2; 9 bases are shared with TRBD1. The CDR3 length is 13 residues. The germline V gene has CDR1 SQVTM and CDR2 ANQGSEA. V was clipped by 6 bases and J by 4 bases; unmatched bases: 6.